This TCR beta chain was documented in a study of low-dose radiotherapy and immunotherapy resistance in tumors. TRAV- and TRBV-specific primers were used for first-strand cDNA, which covered alpha and beta chains. An approximately 19-cycle PCR with a constant-region primer and V-primer adapter amplified TCRs. TCRdb redid the calling of the reads with MiXCR, one entry per CDR3 protein. This table has 100,000 or so distinct CDR3 sequences, 20% appearing once. From germline, CDR1 is SGHRS and CDR2 YFSETQ. The CDR3 loop spans 14 amino acids. After removal of 3 bases from V and 8 bases from J, the junction contained 5 bases not matched to a gene. Noted time point: after trial treatment. Regarding treatment: LDRT plus nivolumab, ipilimumab, low-dose cyclophosphamide and aspirin (RACIN trial). This clonotype showed up many times.

The sequence was obtained from a male donor with prostate cancer. The rearrangement uses TRBV5-1 and TRBJ2-4; 10 bases match TRBD1. The sequences come from PBMCs, collected after low-dose radiotherapy plus immunotherapy. DNA of the CDR3: TGCGCCAGCAGCTCGAGGACAGGGGGGGACATTCAGTACTTC. Translation gives CASSSRTGGDIQYF.